This passage covers 25 T cell receptor beta chains from one sample sequenced in a study of blood T cell repertoires in COVID-19. Assay: immunoSEQ multiplex PCR; the TCRdb copy retains only in-frame clones and omits some. The profile covers about 270,000 clones, with about 91% appearing a single time and about 3% taken by the ten largest. The sample was PBMCs or T cells enriched from blood (not recorded which). Receptors were obtained from a man in his forties who had been exposed to COVID-19.

The chain employs TRBV28 and TRBJ1-3; 9 bases align to TRBD1. Germline lookup yields CDR1 MDHEN and CDR2 SYDVKM. With V trimmed by 7 bases and J by 4 bases, 11 bases remained unmatched. This CDR3 is 16 amino acids long. In nucleotides, the CDR3 is TGTGCCAGCATAACCGCCGGGACAGGGTACGGAAACACCATATATTTT. As protein: CASITAGTGYGNTIYF.

The rearrangement joins TRBV12-5 to TRBJ2-5, with a tentative D call TRBD1 (7 bases). This CDR3 is 16 amino acids long. CDR1 and CDR2 (germline): LGHNT, FRNRAP. V dropped 4 bases and J dropped 4 bases, with 19 bases sitting between them. As DNA, the CDR3 is TGTGCTAGTGGTTCCGGTGTGTCAGGGGGAGGAGAGACCCAGTACTTC. Residues: CASGSGVSGGGETQYF.

The chain recombines TRBV2 with TRBJ2-3; 11 bases line up with TRBD2. Germline V CDR1 and CDR2: SNHLY, FYNNEI. This CDR3 is 15 amino acids long. V lost 6 bases, J lost 6 bases, and 8 bases stayed unmatched. CDR3 sequence: CASRETSGRYDTQYF. Here the CDR3 DNA reads TGTGCCAGCAGGGAAACTAGCGGGAGATATGATACGCAGTATTTT.

The J gene is TRBJ2-3, the V gene TRBV4-1; 11 positions match TRBD2. Unmatched junction bases numbered 5, after V lost 3 bases and J lost 0 bases. The CDR3 has 17 residues. CDR1 is MGHRA, CDR2 YSYEKL, per germline. As DNA, the CDR3 is TGCGCCAGCAGCCAGAGGGGACTAGCGGATAGCACAGATACGCAGTATTTT. Protein sequence: CASSQRGLADSTDTQYF.

The V gene is TRBV24-1, the J gene TRBJ2-1; TRBD2 matches at 8 bases. V shed 3 bases and J 0 bases; nucleotides not matched to a gene: 15. Germline values: CDR1 KGHDR, CDR2 SFDVKD. CDR3 length equals 20 residues. CDR3 sequence reads: CATSDTPSGFGRSSYNEQFF. In DNA, the CDR3 is TGTGCCACCAGTGATACGCCTAGCGGGTTCGGACGAAGCTCCTACAATGAGCAGTTCTTC.

In its sample, this clone was seen once. This sequence joins TRBV6-2 or TRBV6-3 and TRBJ2-7; TRBD2 is a possible D gene (5 bases). This CDR3 spans 11 amino acids. Trimming left V 6 bases short and J 12 bases short, with 15 bases between. Looked up from germline, CDR1 is MNHEY and CDR2 is SVGEGT. Written as DNA, the CDR3 is TGTGCCAGCAGCGACTACACCCCTTTGTACTTC. Translation gives CASSDYTPLYF.

V and J are TRBV4-1 and TRBJ1-1; tentative D call: TRBD1 (5 bases). The germline gives CDR1 MGHRA, CDR2 YSYEKL. This CDR3 is 15 amino acids long. The V gene lost 0 bases and the J gene lost 4 bases, with 12 bases spanning the gap. CDR3 protein: CASSQDRVKGTEAFF. CDR3 DNA sequence: TGCGCCAGCAGCCAAGACAGGGTTAAAGGCACTGAAGCTTTCTTT.

The V gene is TRBV27, the J gene TRBJ1-5; 7 bases line up with TRBD1. The V gene end was trimmed by 6 bases and the J gene end by 6 bases; junction bases not matched to a gene: 11. Germline V gene lookup returns CDR1 MNHEY and CDR2 SMNVEV (reference sequence). This CDR3 has 15 amino acids. CDR3 in DNA: TGTGCCAGCAGCCCAACCCTGACAGGGCCTCAGCCCCAGCATTTT. This codes for CASSPTLTGPQPQHF.

The chain couples TRBV24-1 to TRBJ2-3, with 14 bases aligning to TRBD2. V was pared by 2 bases and J by 3 bases, with 3 bases of the junction left unmatched. This CDR3 has 17 amino acids. Germline V gene sequence: CDR1 KGHDR, CDR2 SFDVKD. The CDR3 region has the DNA TGTGCCACCAGTGATTATGGGACTAGCGGGAGAACAGATACGCAGTATTTT. Translated: CATSDYGTSGRTDTQYF.

The chain has TRBV5-1 and TRBJ2-6; TRBD1 might be the D (6 bases). CDR3 size: 15 residues. Germline V gene data show CDR1 as SGHRS and CDR2 as YFSETQ. The V gene lost 5 bases and the J gene lost 2 bases, with 11 bases spanning the gap. CDR3 amino acids: CASRNTGTGANVLTF. As DNA, the CDR3 is TGCGCCAGCAGGAATACAGGGACTGGGGCCAACGTCCTGACTTTC.

The chain has TRBV24-1 and TRBJ1-2; the match to TRBD1 covers 9 bases. V lost 0 bases and J lost 5; bases outside the gene matches: 6. CDR1 and CDR2 (germline): KGHDR, SFDVKD. The CDR3 runs 16 residues. CDR3 coding DNA: TGTGCCACCAGTGATTTGCGGCCCGGGACAGGGTATGGCTACACCTTC. It is translated as CATSDLRPGTGYGYTF.

The chain is built from TRBV3-1 (or the pseudogene TRBV3-2) and TRBJ1-2; TRBD1 aligns across 7 bases. From germline, CDR1 is LGHDT and CDR2 YNNKEL (reference sequence). V was clipped by 0 bases and J by 6 bases; unmatched bases: 10. The CDR3 has 16 amino acids. The CDR3 DNA is TGTGCCAGCAGCCAAGAAAGAAACAGGGGAACTAATGGCTACACCTTC. This encodes CASSQERNRGTNGYTF.

Turning to this clone: This sample includes further DNA sequences coding for the same CDR3. This chain joins TRBV28 and TRBJ2-3; D uncertain. V lost 6 bases to trimming and J lost 3 bases, with 7 bases between them. The CDR3 length is 12 residues. CDR1 is MDHEN and CDR2 is SYDVKM in the germline V gene. CDR3: CASSLSTDTQYF. In nucleotides, the CDR3 is TGTGCCAGCAGCCTCTCGACAGATACGCAGTATTTT.

This sequence joins TRBV11-2 and TRBJ1-6; TRBD1 matches at 10 bases. The V and J ends lost 3 bases and 8 bases, in that order; junction bases with no gene match: 1. The CDR3 runs to 14 residues. Germline CDR1 and CDR2: SGHAT and FQNNGV. This CDR3 reads CASSLGQGYSPLHF. The CDR3 nucleotides are TGTGCCAGCAGCTTGGGACAGGGGTATTCACCCCTCCACTTT.

This sequence joins TRBV7-6 and TRBJ2-1, with a weak D call TRBD2 (6 bases). Trimming left V 3 bases short and J 6 bases short, with 12 bases between. The CDR3 loop spans 14 amino acids. Germline V gives CDR1 SGHVS, CDR2 FNYEAQ. CDR3 protein: CASSFSGEGNEQFF. The CDR3 DNA reads as TGTGCCAGCAGCTTTAGCGGAGAGGGCAATGAGCAGTTCTTC.

The chain employs TRBV12-3 or TRBV12-4 and TRBJ1-2; 7 bases are a match to TRBD1. This CDR3 contains 12 residues. V lost 6 bases, J lost 6 bases, and 4 bases stayed unmatched. CDR3 coding DNA: TGTGCCAGCAGCTCCGGACAGGATGGCTACACCTTC. It is translated as CASSSGQDGYTF.

The rearrangement joins TRBV28 to TRBJ2-3; 10 positions agree with TRBD2. Germline V gene lookup returns CDR1 MDHEN and CDR2 SYDVKM. This CDR3 contains 15 residues. V shed 7 bases and J 2 bases; nucleotides not matched to a gene: 6. CDR3 residues: CASTLTSGFTDTQYF. CDR3 sequence (DNA): TGTGCCAGCACCCTGACTAGCGGGTTCACAGATACGCAGTATTTT.

The chain joins TRBV6-5 to TRBJ2-1, with TRBD2 identical over 9 bases. V trimming: 6 bases; J trimming: 4 bases; junction bases outside the gene matches: 7. The germline CDR1 and CDR2 sequences are MNHEY and SVGAGI. This CDR3 has 15 amino acids. Written as DNA, the CDR3 is TGTGCCAGCAGATCTACTAGCGGGCCTTACAATGAGCAGTTCTTC. It specifies CASRSTSGPYNEQFF.

V gene TRBV29-1 combines with J gene TRBJ2-7; weak D call: TRBD2 (5 bases). Between the trimmed V and J ends, which lost 6 bases and 9 bases, there was a span of 24 bases. CDR3 length: 14 amino acids. CDR1 and CDR2 (germline): SQVTM, ANQGSEA. DNA of the CDR3: TGCAGCGTGGAGCTAACCGGGCCTACTGCGGGGCAGTACTTC. Translated, it gives CSVELTGPTAGQYF.

This clone has just one count. CDR3 region: CASSLDFGTDTQYF. CDR3 bases: TGTGCCAGCAGCTTAGATTTCGGCACAGATACGCAGTATTTT. The chain has TRBV11-2 and TRBJ2-3; no clear D. Trimming pared 0 bases from V and 1 base from J, leaving 5 bases between. The CDR3 is made up of 14 amino acids. The germline V gene has CDR1 SGHAT and CDR2 FQNNGV. Supplemented by reference TRBV11-2 and TRBJ2-3, the full variable domain reads EAGVAQSPRYKIIEKRQSVAFWCNPISGHATLYWYQQILGQGPKLLIQFQNNGVVDDSQLPKDRFSAERLKGVDSTLKIQPAKLEDSAVYLCASSLDFGTDTQYFGPGTRLTVL.

The J gene is TRBJ1-3, the V gene TRBV4-3; D perhaps matches TRBD1 (5 bases). V shed 5 bases and J shed 3 bases, with 17 bases lying between them. CDR3 size: 16 residues. CDR1 LGHNA and CDR2 YSLEER come from the germline V gene. The CDR3 nucleotides are TGCGCCAGCAGCAAACAGGTCGGGGGGAATGGAAACACCATATATTTT. It specifies CASSKQVGGNGNTIYF.

This rearrangement joins TRBV11-2 to TRBJ2-1, with 8 nucleotides matching TRBD2. The CDR3 length is 15 residues. Per germline, CDR1 SGHAT and CDR2 FQNNGV. V shed 5 bases, J shed 4 bases, and the junction held 7 bases outside the gene matches. In DNA form, the CDR3 reads TGTGCCAGCAGCCAGCAGCGGGAGTGGTACAATGAGCAGTTCTTC. Residues: CASSQQREWYNEQFF.

CDR3 in amino acids: CASSEAGGDTEAFF. The CDR3 DNA sequence: TGTGCCAGCAGTGAAGCAGGCGGGGACACTGAAGCTTTCTTT. This chain joins TRBV6-1 and TRBJ1-1; D is undetermined. Trimming took 0 bases from V and 3 from J, leaving 8 bases between them. CDR3 size: 14 residues. Germline CDR1 and CDR2: MNHNS and SASEGT.

The chain has TRBV29-1 and TRBJ2-1; D call uncertain. The V gene's germline CDR1 is SQVTM and CDR2 ANQGSEA. Deletions cut 4 bases from V and 4 bases from J, with 11 bases between. The CDR3 runs 13 residues. The CDR3 DNA reads as TGCAGCGTTGTTGTGGCGGCTTACAATGAGCAGTTCTTC. Its protein product is CSVVVAAYNEQFF.

CDR3 bases: TGTGCCAGCAGCCCTGGACAGGGATGGTCGGATCAATACACCTTC. As protein: CASSPGQGWSDQYTF. This chain uses TRBV9 with TRBJ1-2, with 8 bases that match TRBD1. CDR1 SGDLS and CDR2 YYNGEE come from the germline V gene. J was trimmed by 11 bases and V by 4 bases; bases with no gene match: 16. This CDR3 has 15 amino acids.